A selection of T cell receptor beta chains follows, all from one sample in a study of blood T cell repertoires in COVID-19. Assay: immunoSEQ multiplex PCR; the TCRdb copy retains only in-frame clones and omits some. The table records about 400,000 clones, 88% of them present only once. The source material was PBMCs or T cells enriched from blood (not recorded which). These receptors were obtained from a woman aged 40 to 50 with acute COVID-19. Each CDR3 is given with its conserved first and last residue. D genes are given only for firm matches. The size of a clone is reported for some rows only, either as once, few or many, or as a class for expanded clones.

TGTGCCAGTAGTATTGGGCATCTTGGCACCGGGGAGCTGTTTTTT | CASSIGHLGTGELFF | NA | TRBV19 | once | TRBJ2-2
TGTGCCAGCACCAGGAGGGCAGGAAACACTGAAGCTTTCTTT | CASTRRAGNTEAFF | NA | TRBV6-5 | NA | TRBJ1-1
TGTGCCAGCAGAGACAGGGGCTATGGCTACACCTTC | CASRDRGYGYTF | TRBD1 | TRBV5-8 | once | TRBJ1-2
TGTGCCAGCAGTGAAGCGCTCCCGGGGGGGGTCAGTTCACCCCTCCACTTT | CASSEALPGGVSSPLHF | NA | TRBV2 | NA | TRBJ1-6
TGTGCCTGGAGTGTTGGACAGGGTAATTCACCCCTCCACTTT | CAWSVGQGNSPLHF | TRBD1 | TRBV30 | NA | TRBJ1-6
TGTGCCAGCAGCCATCTCCTTCGGGGGTCTTTCGAGAATGAGCAGTTCTTC | CASSHLLRGSFENEQFF | NA | TRBV3-1/TRBV3-2 | NA | TRBJ2-1
TGTGCTAGTGGCCCCTTAAACAGGGATCCTGAAGCTTTCTTT | CASGPLNRDPEAFF | NA | TRBV12-5 | NA | TRBJ1-1
TGTGCCAGCAGAAGTGGAGGGTCCCGGGAAGAGACCCAGTACTTC | CASRSGGSREETQYF | NA | TRBV2 | once | TRBJ2-5
TGTGCCAGCAGTTTGTTTAGGGGGCACCATGGCTACACCTTC | CASSLFRGHHGYTF | TRBD1 | TRBV6-5 | NA | TRBJ1-2
TGTGCCAGCACTCGCAGGGCTCCCGGGGAGCTGTTTTTT | CASTRRAPGELFF | NA | TRBV6-5 | NA | TRBJ2-2
TGTGCCAGCAGCCTCACAGAGAACACTGAAGCTTTCTTT | CASSLTENTEAFF | NA | TRBV5-4 | NA | TRBJ1-1
TGTGCCAGCAGTCTTCGACAGGGCACTGAAGCTTTCTTT | CASSLRQGTEAFF | TRBD1 | TRBV12-3/TRBV12-4 | NA | TRBJ1-1
TGTGCCAGCAGCTTAGAGAACCAGGGGTCCTATGGCTACACCTTC | CASSLENQGSYGYTF | NA | TRBV7-9 | once | TRBJ1-2
TGTGCCAGCAGCGTAGGAGGCGGGGGGGCAACGAATGAGCAGTTCTTC | CASSVGGGGATNEQFF | TRBD2 | TRBV9 | NA | TRBJ2-1
TGTGCCAGCAGCTTGGGTACAGGGAATCTTGACTGGTATGGCTACACCTTC | CASSLGTGNLDWYGYTF | NA | TRBV7-9 | NA | TRBJ1-2
TGTGCCAGTAGTATTAACACGAACACTGAAGCTTTCTTT | CASSINTNTEAFF | NA | TRBV19 | NA | TRBJ1-1
TGCGCCAGCAGCTTCGGTAGCGGGGGGGCCGGAGTCGGGGAGCTGTTTTTT | CASSFGSGGAGVGELFF | TRBD2 | TRBV5-1 | NA | TRBJ2-2
TGTGCCAGCAGCTTAGATCTATCGGGAAACACCATATATTTT | CASSLDLSGNTIYF | NA | TRBV11-2 | NA | TRBJ1-3
TGTGCCACCAGCAGACTCAGACTAGCGGGGGGAGAGACCCAGTACTTC | CATSRLRLAGGETQYF | TRBD2 | TRBV15 | NA | TRBJ2-5
TGTGCCTGGAGTGTTCGTCGGCCCACAGCAATCAAGAACACCGGGGAGCTGTTTTTT | CAWSVRRPTAIKNTGELFF | NA | TRBV30 | NA | TRBJ2-2
TGTGCCAGCAGCTACCTAGCGGGGAACACAGATACGCAGTATTTT | CASSYLAGNTDTQYF | TRBD2 | TRBV7-7 | NA | TRBJ2-3
TGTGCCAGCAGCTTAAGGCGGGGGGGCATCACAGATACGCAGTATTTT | CASSLRRGGITDTQYF | TRBD2 | TRBV11-2 | once | TRBJ2-3
TGTGCCAGCAGCGTAAGCCCTAGGATCTCTGGAAACACCATATATTTT | CASSVSPRISGNTIYF | NA | TRBV9 | NA | TRBJ1-3
TGTGCCAGCACCGACAGGAGCTCCTACGAGCAGTACTTC | CASTDRSSYEQYF | NA | TRBV5-4 | NA | TRBJ2-7
TGTGCCACCAGCAGAGAACAGTACTATGGCTACACCTTC | CATSREQYYGYTF | NA | TRBV15 | NA | TRBJ1-2
TGCAGCGTCCCGAAGGGGACTGAAGCTTTCTTT | CSVPKGTEAFF | NA | TRBV29-1 | NA | TRBJ1-1
TGCAGTGCTAGTCTTCCGGGTGTATACACAGATACGCAGTATTTT | CSASLPGVYTDTQYF | NA | TRBV20-1 | NA | TRBJ2-3
TGCGCCAGCAGCCCCCAACAGCGGGGGGGCCAGTTCTTC | CASSPQQRGGQFF | TRBD2 | TRBV4-1 | NA | TRBJ2-1
TGTGCCAGCAGCTTAGTAGGGGTTGGTTCACCCCTCCACTTT | CASSLVGVGSPLHF | NA | TRBV7-9 | NA | TRBJ1-6
TGTGCCAGTAGACAGGCAGCTTATAGCAATCAGCCCCAGCATTTT | CASRQAAYSNQPQHF | NA | TRBV19 | once | TRBJ1-5
TGTGCCAGCACAGAGTCCTCCGGGAGCGGGGAGCTGTTTTTT | CASTESSGSGELFF | NA | TRBV2 | NA | TRBJ2-2
TGCGCCAGCAGCTCGACAGGGGCCGCTAGGAACACTGAAGCTTTCTTT | CASSSTGAARNTEAFF | TRBD1 | TRBV5-1 | NA | TRBJ1-1
TGTGCCAGCAGCTCCCGGGTCACGGAGTCCAATGAGCAGTTCTTC | CASSSRVTESNEQFF | NA | TRBV9 | few | TRBJ2-1
TGTGCCAGCAGCCCCCCGGGGGGCACAGGGACTAACTATGGCTACACCTTC | CASSPPGGTGTNYGYTF | NA | TRBV7-8 | NA | TRBJ1-2
TGTGCCAGCAGTGTGGGACATATAAATCAGCCCCAGCATTTT | CASSVGHINQPQHF | NA | TRBV2 | NA | TRBJ1-5
TGCGCCAGCAGCTTGGTCAACAGGGCAGAAGAGCAGTACTTC | CASSLVNRAEEQYF | NA | TRBV5-1 | NA | TRBJ2-7
TGTGCCAGCTCACCGGGCACGACAGGGAACACTGAAGCTTTCTTT | CASSPGTTGNTEAFF | NA | TRBV18 | NA | TRBJ1-1
TGTGCCAGCATCCCAACACCATACTCTGGAAACACCATATATTTT | CASIPTPYSGNTIYF | NA | TRBV5-5 | NA | TRBJ1-3